Detailed here is one T cell receptor beta chain. These data originate in a study of T cell changes during pregnancy in multiple sclerosis. This table comes from immunoSEQ multiplex PCR, and its TCRdb copy is limited to in-frame clones, with some not included. The profile shows 40,000 or so clones, 80% to 95% of them singletons. V dropped 3 bases and J dropped 3; count of bases not matched to a gene: 7. CDR3 length: 16 amino acids. CDR1 is LNHDA, CDR2 SQIVND, per germline (reference sequence). The sequence came from a female donor with multiple sclerosis, enrolled in a pregnancy study. Sample: CD4+ T cells from peripheral blood mononuclear cells, taken in the third trimester of pregnancy. The genes are TRBV19 and TRBJ1-5; 8 bases match TRBD1. The CDR3 spells CASSIIRDRPNQPQHF. CDR3 DNA sequence: TGTGCCAGTAGTATCATCCGGGACAGGCCCAATCAGCCCCAGCATTTT.